This T cell receptor (beta chain) was documented in a study of blood T cell repertoires in COVID-19. Study summary: Researchers got acute and convalescent COVID-19 samples from the United States, Italy and Spain. In each case, the material was cDNA or gDNA derived from T cells, B-cell-depleted T cells, or PBMCs.

Original methodology: Using reference gene primer amplification, nucleated cell counts were estimated. Data came from immunoSEQ multiplex PCR; TCRdb stores just in-frame clones and leaves some out. The V and J calls and the clone size are those of that table, but D and trimming were determined from the DNA. Among about 160,000 clones listed, more than 75% were seen once. Sequenced material: peripheral blood. The clonotype originates from a man aged 35 to 55 with acute or convalescent COVID-19.

The CDR3 DNA is TGTGCCAGCAGCCTCACACCTGAGCAGTTCTTC. Its protein product is CASSLTPEQFF. The chain recombines TRBV11-2 with TRBJ2-1; D gene ambiguous. Germline CDR1 reads SGHAT; CDR2 reads FQNNGV. V shed 5 bases and J shed 9 bases, with 8 bases lying between them. The CDR3 sequence is 11 residues long.